This T cell receptor (beta chain) was recorded in a study of response to subunit inactivated influenza vaccine. General observations from the study: Only a handful of new T cells, the authors suggested, are recruited with each seasonal influenza vaccination.

Each CDR3 protein is one row after TCRdb ran MiXCR on the RT-PCR reads. The sample records around 320,000 distinct CDR3 sequences, about 20% being singletons. Details on this clonotype: Its target is not known. Relative to the germline gene, one junction end is altered; a read error may explain this.

The CDR3 spans 16 residues. This receptor was taken from a man aged 45-69 years who received an inactivated influenza vaccine. This specimen was PBMCs from blood, taken less than 22 months after vaccination. This chain connects TRBV12-3 or TRBV12-4 to TRBJ1-3; tentative D call: TRBD1 (5 bases). In DNA form, the CDR3 reads TGTGCCAGCAGTTCTATGACAGCGGTCTCTGGAAACACCATGTATTTT. This codes for CASSSMTAVSGNTMYF.